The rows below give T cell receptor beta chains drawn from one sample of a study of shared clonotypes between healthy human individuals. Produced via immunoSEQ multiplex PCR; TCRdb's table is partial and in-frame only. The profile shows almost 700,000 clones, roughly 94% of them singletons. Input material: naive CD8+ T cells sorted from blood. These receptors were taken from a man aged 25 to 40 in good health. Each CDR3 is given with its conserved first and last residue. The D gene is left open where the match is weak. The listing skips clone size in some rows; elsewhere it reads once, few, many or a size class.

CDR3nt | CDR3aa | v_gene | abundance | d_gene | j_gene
TGTGCCAGTTGGGACTCAATGAACACTGAAGCTTTCTTT | CASWDSMNTEAFF | TRBV28 | NA | NA | TRBJ1-1
TGTGCCAGTAGTCCAAGGACAGGGGACTCCTACGAGCAGTACTTC | CASSPRTGDSYEQYF | TRBV19 | NA | TRBD1 | TRBJ2-7
TGTGCCAGCAGCTTAGGGGACAGGGGAATGAGTGAAAAACTGTTTTTT | CASSLGDRGMSEKLFF | TRBV7-2 | NA | TRBD1 | TRBJ1-4
TGTGCCAGCAGTGATTTCCTATGGGAGACCCAGTACTTC | CASSDFLWETQYF | TRBV2 | NA | NA | TRBJ2-5
TGTGCCAGCATGGGGGGCGGGAGGGCCTTAGATACGCAGTATTTT | CASMGGGRALDTQYF | TRBV2 | NA | TRBD2 | TRBJ2-3
TGTGCCAGCAGCTTAAAAGGCGGAATATACAATGAGCAGTTCTTC | CASSLKGGIYNEQFF | TRBV7-9 | NA | NA | TRBJ2-1
TGTGCCAGCAGTTTGGGGGCTGCGGGTAAGAAGCAGTACTTC | CASSLGAAGKKQYF | TRBV27 | NA | NA | TRBJ2-7
TGTGCCAGCAGTTCCGGGACTGCTGAAGCTTTCTTT | CASSSGTAEAFF | TRBV27 | few | NA | TRBJ1-1
TGTGCCAGCAGTTTATACCTGAGGACAGATACGCAGTATTTT | CASSLYLRTDTQYF | TRBV28 | NA | NA | TRBJ2-3
TGCGCCAGCGCCCCGGCGGGGCTCAACACTGAAGCTTTCTTT | CASAPAGLNTEAFF | TRBV4-1 | NA | NA | TRBJ1-1
TGTGCCAGCAGCTCCTGGACTAGCGGTTCCTACGAGCAGTACTTC | CASSSWTSGSYEQYF | TRBV11-2 | NA | TRBD2 | TRBJ2-7
TGTGCCAGCAGTCCAACGGACGTACTATCCTACGAGCAGTACTTC | CASSPTDVLSYEQYF | TRBV27 | NA | NA | TRBJ2-7
TGTGCCAGCAGCAGATCCGGGACAGACTCCTACGAGCAGTACTTC | CASSRSGTDSYEQYF | TRBV9 | NA | TRBD1 | TRBJ2-7
TGTGCCATCAGTGAGTACGGGAATGGGCCCTACGAGCAGTACTTC | CAISEYGNGPYEQYF | TRBV10-3 | NA | NA | TRBJ2-7
TGTGCCATCAGTCGAGGTAGTGCAAATGAGCAGTTCTTC | CAISRGSANEQFF | TRBV10-3 | NA | NA | TRBJ2-1
TGCAGCGTTTGGACAGGCAGGGGTGAGCAGTTCTTC | CSVWTGRGEQFF | TRBV29-1 | NA | TRBD1 | TRBJ2-1
TGCAGCGTTTCGGGATCCCCTTACAATGAGCAGTTCTTC | CSVSGSPYNEQFF | TRBV29-1 | once | NA | TRBJ2-1
TGTGCCACCGGGACTAGCGGGAGTACTTCCTACGAGCAGTACTTC | CATGTSGSTSYEQYF | TRBV2 | once | TRBD2 | TRBJ2-7